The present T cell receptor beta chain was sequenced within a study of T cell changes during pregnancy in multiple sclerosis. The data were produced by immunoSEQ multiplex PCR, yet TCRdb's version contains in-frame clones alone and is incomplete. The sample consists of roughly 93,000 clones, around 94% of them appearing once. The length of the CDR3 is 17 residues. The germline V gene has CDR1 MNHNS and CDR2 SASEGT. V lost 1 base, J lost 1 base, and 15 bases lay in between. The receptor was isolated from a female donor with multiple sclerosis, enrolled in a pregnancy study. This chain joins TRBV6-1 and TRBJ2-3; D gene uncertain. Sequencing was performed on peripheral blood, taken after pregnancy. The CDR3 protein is CASSEGPTGRGTDTQYF. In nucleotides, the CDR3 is TGTGCCAGCAGTGAAGGCCCCACGGGTCGGGGCACAGATACGCAGTATTTT.